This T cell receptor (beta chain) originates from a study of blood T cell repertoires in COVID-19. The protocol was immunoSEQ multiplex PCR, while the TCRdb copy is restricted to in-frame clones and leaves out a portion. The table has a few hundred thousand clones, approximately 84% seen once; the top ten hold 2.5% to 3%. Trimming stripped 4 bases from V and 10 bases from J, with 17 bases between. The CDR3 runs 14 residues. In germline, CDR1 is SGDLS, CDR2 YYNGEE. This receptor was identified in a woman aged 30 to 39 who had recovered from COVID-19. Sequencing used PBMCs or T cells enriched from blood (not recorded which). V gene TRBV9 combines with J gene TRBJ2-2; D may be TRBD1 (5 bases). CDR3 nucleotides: TGTGCCAGCAGCCCCCAAGGGGTAGACTCGGAGCTGTTTTTT. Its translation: CASSPQGVDSELFF.